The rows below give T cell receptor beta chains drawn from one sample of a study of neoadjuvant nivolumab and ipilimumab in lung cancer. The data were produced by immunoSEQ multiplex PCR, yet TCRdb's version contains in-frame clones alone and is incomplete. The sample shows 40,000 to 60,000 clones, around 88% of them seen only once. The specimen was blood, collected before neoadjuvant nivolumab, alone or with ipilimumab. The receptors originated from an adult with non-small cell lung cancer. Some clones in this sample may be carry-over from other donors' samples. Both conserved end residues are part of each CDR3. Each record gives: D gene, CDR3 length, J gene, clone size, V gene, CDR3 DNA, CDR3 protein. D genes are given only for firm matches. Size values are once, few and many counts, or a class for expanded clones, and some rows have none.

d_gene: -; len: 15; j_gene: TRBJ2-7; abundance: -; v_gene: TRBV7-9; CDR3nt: TGTGCCAGCAGCCAGGTGGGGGGGCGAGAGTACGAGCAGTACTTC; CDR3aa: CASSQVGGREYEQYF
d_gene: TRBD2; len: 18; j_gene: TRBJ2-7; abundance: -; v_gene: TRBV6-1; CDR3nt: TGTGCCAGCAGTGAAGCCCTGGGGGAGGGTCACCGGCCCTACGAGCAGTACTTC; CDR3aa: CASSEALGEGHRPYEQYF
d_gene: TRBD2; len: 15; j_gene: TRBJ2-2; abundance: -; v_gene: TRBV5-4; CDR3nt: TGTGCCAGCAGCTTGGCCGGGAGGGCCGCCGGGGAGCTGTTTTTT; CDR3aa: CASSLAGRAAGELFF
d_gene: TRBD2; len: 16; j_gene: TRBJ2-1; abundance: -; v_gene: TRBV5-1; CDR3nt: TGCGCCAGCAGCTGGCCCCTAGCGGGAGGGCCGTATGAGCAGTTCTTC; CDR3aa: CASSWPLAGGPYEQFF
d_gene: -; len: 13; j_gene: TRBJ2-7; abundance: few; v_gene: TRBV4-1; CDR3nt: TGCGCCAGCAGCTTAGACACCTCCTACGAGCAGTACTTC; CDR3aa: CASSLDTSYEQYF
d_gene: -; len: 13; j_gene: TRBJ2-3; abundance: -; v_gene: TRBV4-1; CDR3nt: TGCGCCAGCAGCCAAGATCCACAAGATACGCAGTATTTT; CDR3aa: CASSQDPQDTQYF
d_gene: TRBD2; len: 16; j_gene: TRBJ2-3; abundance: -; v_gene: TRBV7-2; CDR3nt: TGTGCCAGCAGCATTGGGACTAGCGGGAGGTCAGATACGCAGTATTTT; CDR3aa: CASSIGTSGRSDTQYF
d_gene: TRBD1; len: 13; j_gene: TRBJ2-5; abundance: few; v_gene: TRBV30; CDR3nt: TGTGCCTGGACAGGGGGCGCCGGGGAGACCCAGTACTTC; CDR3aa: CAWTGGAGETQYF
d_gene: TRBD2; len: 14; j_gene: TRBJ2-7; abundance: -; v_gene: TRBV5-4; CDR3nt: TGTGCCAGCAGCTTGGGTCTAGCGGTGAACGAGCAGTACTTC; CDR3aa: CASSLGLAVNEQYF
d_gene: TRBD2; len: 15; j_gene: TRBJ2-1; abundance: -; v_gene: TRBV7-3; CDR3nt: TGTGCCAGCAGATTGAGCGGGAGTCCCTACAATGAGCAGTTCTTC; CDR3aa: CASRLSGSPYNEQFF
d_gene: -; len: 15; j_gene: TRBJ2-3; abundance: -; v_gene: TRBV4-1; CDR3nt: TGCGCCAGCAGCCAGCGGGACACCAGCACAGATACGCAGTATTTT; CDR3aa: CASSQRDTSTDTQYF
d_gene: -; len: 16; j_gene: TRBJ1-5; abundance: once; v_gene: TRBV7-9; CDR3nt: TGTGCCAGCAGCTTAGTAAAAGGTGGCGGGGGTCAGCCCCAGCATTTT; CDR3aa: CASSLVKGGGGQPQHF
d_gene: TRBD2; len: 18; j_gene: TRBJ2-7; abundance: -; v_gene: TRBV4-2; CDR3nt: TGTGCCAGCAGCCAAGATGATGTTGGCGGGAGCTATGCTAACGAGCAGTACTTC; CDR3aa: CASSQDDVGGSYANEQYF
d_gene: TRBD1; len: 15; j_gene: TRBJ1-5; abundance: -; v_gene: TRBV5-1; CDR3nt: TGCGCCAGCAGCGAACAGGGGGCCAGCAATCAGCCCCAGCATTTT; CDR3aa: CASSEQGASNQPQHF
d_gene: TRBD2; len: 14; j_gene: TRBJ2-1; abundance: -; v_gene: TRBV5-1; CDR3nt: TGCGCCAGCGGGACTAGCGGGCTTTACAATGAGCAGTTCTTC; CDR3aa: CASGTSGLYNEQFF
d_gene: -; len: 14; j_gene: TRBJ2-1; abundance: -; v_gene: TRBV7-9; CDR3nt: TGTGCCAGCAGCTCCAGAGAGGAGGGGTTGGGACAGTTCTTC; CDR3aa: CASSSREEGLGQFF
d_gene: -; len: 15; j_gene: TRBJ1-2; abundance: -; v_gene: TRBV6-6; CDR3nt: TGTGCCAGCAGTACTCGACAGGAAAAGAACTATGGCTACACCTTC; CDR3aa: CASSTRQEKNYGYTF
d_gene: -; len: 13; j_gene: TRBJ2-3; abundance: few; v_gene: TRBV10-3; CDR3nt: TGTGCCATCGGAACACCAAGCACAGATACGCAGTATTTT; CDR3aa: CAIGTPSTDTQYF
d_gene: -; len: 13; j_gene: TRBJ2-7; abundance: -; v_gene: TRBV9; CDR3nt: TGTGCCAGCAGCGTTCGTCCGAACTACGAGCAGTACTTC; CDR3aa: CASSVRPNYEQYF
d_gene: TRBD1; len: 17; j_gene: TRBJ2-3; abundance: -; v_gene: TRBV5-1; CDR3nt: TGCGCCAGCCGACTCCGAACCGGGACAGGGGGCTCAGATACGCAGTATTTT; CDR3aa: CASRLRTGTGGSDTQYF
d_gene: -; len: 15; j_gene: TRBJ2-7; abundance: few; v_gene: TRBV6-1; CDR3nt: TGTGCCAGCAACATGCTTCTCCTAGGACAGAACGAGCAGTACTTC; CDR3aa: CASNMLLLGQNEQYF
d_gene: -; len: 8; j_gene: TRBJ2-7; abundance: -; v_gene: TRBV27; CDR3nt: TGTGCCGGCCCCCCTGAGTACTTC; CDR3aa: CAGPPEYF
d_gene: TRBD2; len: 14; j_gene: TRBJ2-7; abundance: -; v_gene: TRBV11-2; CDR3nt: TGTGCCAGCAGCCGCTCGGGAGGTACCTACGAGCAGTACTTC; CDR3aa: CASSRSGGTYEQYF
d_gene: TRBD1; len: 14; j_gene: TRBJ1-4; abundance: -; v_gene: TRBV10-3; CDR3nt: TGTGCCATCTCCGGAAGAGGGGGCAATGAAAAACTGTTTTTT; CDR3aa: CAISGRGGNEKLFF
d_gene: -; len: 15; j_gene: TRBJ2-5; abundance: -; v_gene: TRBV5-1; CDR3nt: TGCGCCAGCAGCTTCGGTGTGGGATCGGAAGAGACCCAGTACTTC; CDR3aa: CASSFGVGSEETQYF
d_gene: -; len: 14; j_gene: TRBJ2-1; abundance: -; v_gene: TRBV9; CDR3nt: TGTGCCAGCAGCAGTTGGGGCTCCTACAATGAGCAGTTCTTC; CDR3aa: CASSSWGSYNEQFF
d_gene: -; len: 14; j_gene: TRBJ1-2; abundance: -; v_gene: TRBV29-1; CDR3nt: TGCAGCGGTCGGGCCCTTTTCGCGGGCTATGGCTACACCTTC; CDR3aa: CSGRALFAGYGYTF
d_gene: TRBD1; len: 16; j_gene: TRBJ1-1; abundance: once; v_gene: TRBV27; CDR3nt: TGTGCCAGCAGTCCTCCCCGACAGGGGTACCACACTGAAGCTTTCTTT; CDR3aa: CASSPPRQGYHTEAFF
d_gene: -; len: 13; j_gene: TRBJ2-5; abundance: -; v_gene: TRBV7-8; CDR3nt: TGTGCCAGCAGCTTAGGCGAAAAAGAGACCCAGTACTTC; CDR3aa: CASSLGEKETQYF
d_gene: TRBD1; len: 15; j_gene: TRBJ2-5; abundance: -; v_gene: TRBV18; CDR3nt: TGTGCCAGCTCCCCCGACAGGGGGCTAGGGGAGACCCAGTACTTC; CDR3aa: CASSPDRGLGETQYF
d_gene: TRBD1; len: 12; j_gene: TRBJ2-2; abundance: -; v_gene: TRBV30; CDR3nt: TGTGCCTTCCACAGGGGGACCGGGGAGCTGTTTTTT; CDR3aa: CAFHRGTGELFF
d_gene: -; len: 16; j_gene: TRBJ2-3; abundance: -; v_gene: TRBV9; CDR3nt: TGTGCCAGCAGCGTAGCGGGCAAGCTACACACAGATACGCAGTATTTT; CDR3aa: CASSVAGKLHTDTQYF
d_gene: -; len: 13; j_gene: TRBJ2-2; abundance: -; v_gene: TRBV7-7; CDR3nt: TGTGCTAGCAGCTTTCGTAACACCGGGGAGCTGTTTTTT; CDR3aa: CASSFRNTGELFF
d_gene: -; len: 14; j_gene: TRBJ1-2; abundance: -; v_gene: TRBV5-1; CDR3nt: TGCGCCAGCAGAGGAGGCCCCTCTAACTATGGCTACACCTTC; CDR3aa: CASRGGPSNYGYTF
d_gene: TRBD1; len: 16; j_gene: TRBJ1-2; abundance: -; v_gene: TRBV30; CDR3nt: TGTGCCTGGAGTGGGGACAGGAGACGCCCCTCCTATGGCTACACCTTC; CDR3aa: CAWSGDRRRPSYGYTF
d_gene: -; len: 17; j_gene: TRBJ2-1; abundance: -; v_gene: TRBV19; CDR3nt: TGTGCCAGTAGTATGTCAGGGGCGGCCATCTCCTACAATGAGCAGTTCTTC; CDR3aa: CASSMSGAAISYNEQFF
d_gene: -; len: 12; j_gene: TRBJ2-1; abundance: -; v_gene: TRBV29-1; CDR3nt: TGCAGCGTTGAACATGGGGCTCGGGAGCAGTTCTTC; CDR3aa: CSVEHGAREQFF
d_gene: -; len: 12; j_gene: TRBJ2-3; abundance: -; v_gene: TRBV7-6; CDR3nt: TGTGCCAGCAGCCCCCAGCGGGATACGCAGTATTTT; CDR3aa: CASSPQRDTQYF
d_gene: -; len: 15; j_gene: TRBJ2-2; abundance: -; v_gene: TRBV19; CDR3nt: TGTGCCAGTAGAGCTCCGGGACAGAACACCGGGGAGCTGTTTTTT; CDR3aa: CASRAPGQNTGELFF
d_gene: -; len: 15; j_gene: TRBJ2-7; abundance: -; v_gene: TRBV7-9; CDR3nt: TGTGCCAGCAGCCCGGGGGGCGGGAGTATATCCGAGCAGTACTTC; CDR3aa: CASSPGGGSISEQYF
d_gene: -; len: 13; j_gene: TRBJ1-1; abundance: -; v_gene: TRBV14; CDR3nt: TGTGCCAGCAGCCTTCGACGGATATCTGAAGCTTTCTTT; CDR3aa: CASSLRRISEAFF